This is a list of T cell receptor beta chains from one sample in a study of CD8+ T cells in alopecia areata. Data came from immunoSEQ multiplex PCR; TCRdb stores just in-frame clones and leaves some out. The repertoire holds about 98,000 clones, with around two fifths as singletons. The source material was CD4+ T cells sorted from blood. Receptor source: a human donor with alopecia areata. Both conserved end residues are part of each CDR3. Fields, in order: clone size, V gene, D gene, J gene, CDR3 protein, CDR3 DNA. A D gene is named only where the DNA matches it firmly. For some rows the clone size is stated as once, few or many, or as a class when expanded; others skip it.

few	TRBV29-1	TRBD2	TRBJ2-1	CSVAPHTSGSEQFF	TGCAGCGTAGCTCCCCACACCAGCGGGAGCGAGCAGTTCTTC
.	TRBV2	.	TRBJ2-3	CASSQDTDTQYF	TGTGCCAGCAGCCAGGACACAGATACGCAGTATTTT
.	TRBV29-1	TRBD1	TRBJ1-2	CSVARQGSGGYTF	TGCAGCGTTGCAAGACAGGGGTCAGGAGGCTACACCTTC
once	TRBV29-1	.	TRBJ1-5	CSSNREGAIGQPQHF	TGCAGCTCTAATAGGGAAGGGGCTATTGGGCAGCCCCAGCATTTT
.	TRBV7-9	TRBD1	TRBJ2-7	CASSLGQDGSYEQYF	TGTGCCAGCAGTTTAGGACAGGACGGATCCTACGAGCAGTACTTC
few	TRBV7-8	TRBD2	TRBJ2-5	CHDPSGRGLEETQYF	TGCCACGACCCAAGCGGGAGAGGGTTGGAGGAGACCCAGTACTTC
.	TRBV29-1	.	TRBJ1-1	CSVIVGWVVNTEAFF	TGCAGCGTCATCGTGGGGTGGGTGGTGAACACTGAAGCTTTCTTT
few	TRBV7-2	TRBD1	TRBJ2-2	CASSLGTANTGELFF	TGTGCCAGCAGCCTCGGGACAGCGAACACCGGGGAGCTGTTTTTT
.	TRBV30	TRBD2	TRBJ2-7	CAWSPLARGGSYEQYF	TGTGCCTGGAGTCCCCTGGCCCGCGGGGGCTCCTACGAGCAGTACTTC
.	TRBV18	.	TRBJ2-5	CASSPNAQETQYF	TGTGCCAGCTCACCGAATGCCCAAGAGACCCAGTACTTC
few	TRBV30	.	TRBJ2-5	CAWSSQVLETQYF	TGTGCCTGGAGTTCCCAGGTTTTAGAGACCCAGTACTTC
.	TRBV5-1	TRBD2	TRBJ2-1	CASTPPGGRADNEQFF	TGCGCCAGCACTCCCCCCGGGGGGAGGGCTGACAATGAGCAGTTCTTC
.	TRBV9	TRBD1	TRBJ2-7	CASSVGGEDRVYEQYF	TGTGCCAGCAGCGTAGGAGGGGAGGACAGGGTCTACGAGCAGTACTTC
.	TRBV5-1	.	TRBJ1-2	CASSPAVGEGYTF	TGCGCCAGCAGCCCGGCAGTGGGGGAGGGCTACACCTTC
.	TRBV4-1	.	TRBJ2-5	CASSRRGGETQYF	TGCGCCAGCAGCCGCAGGGGAGGGGAGACCCAGTACTTC
many	TRBV7-9	.	TRBJ2-3	CASSQDRSTDTQYF	TGTGCCAGCAGTCAGGACAGATCCACAGATACGCAGTATTTT
.	TRBV29-1	.	TRBJ1-3	CSVFVGGSGNTIYF	TGCAGCGTTTTCGTGGGGGGATCTGGAAACACCATATATTTT
.	TRBV28	.	TRBJ2-5	CASVSGDRETQYF	TGTGCCAGCGTGTCGGGAGATAGGGAGACCCAGTACTTC
.	TRBV19	.	TRBJ2-1	CASRDSSYNEQFF	TGTGCCAGTAGGGACAGCTCCTACAATGAGCAGTTCTTC
few	TRBV28	.	TRBJ2-1	CASSVREYEQFF	TGTGCCAGCAGTGTCAGGGAATATGAGCAGTTCTTC
.	TRBV28	.	TRBJ2-7	CASSLPRDFSYEQYF	TGTGCCAGCAGTTTACCCCGGGACTTCTCCTACGAGCAGTACTTC
.	TRBV29-1	TRBD1	TRBJ1-1	CSVYRGTEAFF	TGCAGCGTATACAGGGGGACTGAAGCTTTCTTT
.	TRBV28	.	TRBJ1-5	CASSLQGGNQPQHF	TGTGCCAGCAGTTTACAGGGTGGCAATCAGCCCCAGCATTTT
.	TRBV28	TRBD2	TRBJ2-7	CASGEPGLGSYEQYF	TGTGCCAGCGGAGAACCGGGACTAGGAAGCTACGAGCAGTACTTC
.	TRBV10-2	TRBD2	TRBJ2-4	CASSEGLGEYIQYF	TGCGCCAGCAGTGAGGGACTAGGGGAATACATTCAGTACTTC
few	TRBV28	.	TRBJ2-1	CASSSPREQFF	TGTGCCAGCAGCTCCCCACGGGAGCAGTTCTTC
.	TRBV5-1	.	TRBJ2-7	CASSLAGMSTEQYF	TGCGCCAGCAGCTTGGCCGGTATGAGCACCGAGCAGTACTTC
.	TRBV29-1	.	TRBJ1-3	CSVDTGRTGRNTIYF	TGCAGCGTTGATACAGGGAGGACCGGTAGGAACACCATATATTTT
.	TRBV5-1	.	TRBJ2-2	CASSLEGGRNTGELFF	TGCGCCAGCAGCTTGGAGGGTGGAAGGAACACCGGGGAGCTGTTTTTT
few	TRBV30	.	TRBJ2-2	CAWGRMANTGELFF	TGTGCCTGGGGGAGGATGGCGAACACCGGGGAGCTGTTTTTT
.	TRBV30	.	TRBJ2-5	CAWSVQDSFIWQTQYF	TGTGCCTGGAGTGTACAAGACTCCTTCATATGGCAGACCCAGTACTTC
once	TRBV5-1	.	TRBJ2-5	CASSSDRTQYF	TGCGCCAGCAGCTCCGATAGGACCCAGTACTTC
.	TRBV28	.	TRBJ2-1	CASIPSGTSYNEQFF	TGTGCCAGCATCCCTTCCGGGACAAGCTACAATGAGCAGTTCTTC
.	TRBV30	.	TRBJ1-6	CAWSPGIGGEYNSPLHF	TGTGCCTGGAGCCCTGGGATCGGAGGGGAATATAATTCACCCCTCCACTTT
.	TRBV11-2	.	TRBJ1-2	CASSRLMGKTANYGYTF	TGTGCCAGCAGCCGCCTAATGGGGAAAACAGCTAACTATGGCTACACCTTC
many	TRBV29-1	.	TRBJ2-5	CSVEQETQYF	TGCAGCGTCGAACAAGAGACCCAGTACTTC
.	TRBV29-1	.	TRBJ1-1	CSVKGQILEAFF	TGCAGCGTCAAAGGGCAGATCCTAGAAGCTTTCTTT
.	TRBV29-1	.	TRBJ2-1	CSVTITSPDNEQFF	TGCAGCGTTACCATCACCTCCCCTGACAATGAGCAGTTCTTC
few	TRBV29-1	TRBD1	TRBJ2-3	CSVARDRYTDTQYF	TGCAGCGTAGCCCGGGACAGGTACACAGATACGCAGTATTTT
.	TRBV27	TRBD2	TRBJ2-1	CASGDYSGVPANEQFF	TGTGCCAGCGGAGATTATAGCGGGGTCCCGGCAAATGAGCAGTTCTTC
few	TRBV9	TRBD1	TRBJ2-1	CASRRDRGISGQFF	TGTGCCAGCAGGCGAGACAGGGGCATTTCGGGGCAGTTCTTC
.	TRBV30	TRBD2	TRBJ2-1	CAWSAMTSGPKDEQFF	TGTGCCTGGAGTGCGATGACTAGCGGGCCTAAGGATGAGCAGTTCTTC
.	TRBV29-1	.	TRBJ1-2	CSVVVTGAGYTF	TGCAGCGTTGTGGTTACCGGCGCGGGCTACACCTTC
.	TRBV29-1	TRBD1	TRBJ2-2	CSGGRDRDTGELFF	TGCAGCGGCGGAAGGGACAGGGACACCGGGGAGCTGTTTTTT
.	TRBV30	.	TRBJ2-1	CAWTGGRSSYNEQFF	TGTGCCTGGACCGGCGGCCGGAGCTCCTACAATGAGCAGTTCTTC
few	TRBV4-1	TRBD2	TRBJ2-1	CASSPLVGAGGVSSYNEQFF	TGCGCCAGCAGCCCCCTTGTTGGGGCGGGGGGGGTAAGCTCCTACAATGAGCAGTTCTTC
.	TRBV6-5	.	TRBJ2-7	CASSRPSLSSYEQYF	TGTGCCAGCAGCCGACCGTCCTTGAGCTCCTACGAGCAGTACTTC
.	TRBV2	.	TRBJ2-3	CASSDMEGASDTQYF	TGTGCCAGCAGTGATATGGAGGGGGCAAGTGATACGCAGTATTTT
.	TRBV19	.	TRBJ2-4	CASSPGGQRFQYF	TGTGCCAGTAGTCCGGGGGGACAGAGGTTTCAGTACTTC